These 19 T cell receptor beta chains came from one sample sequenced in a study of T cells in Graves' hyperthyroidism and ophthalmopathy. Amplified regions were TCR beta CDR3 sequences from RNA transcripts. Initially, a first-round RT-PCR of the TCR CDR3 employed the HTBI primer set. MiXCR was run by TCRdb on the multiplex PCR reads, yielding one entry per CDR3 protein. This table has a few hundred thousand distinct CDR3 sequences, roughly 15% appearing once. The sample consisted of blood. Receptor source: a woman in her thirties with Graves' ophthalmopathy.

This clonotype has a handful of counts. The V and J genes are TRBV20-1 and TRBJ1-3; 7 bases fit TRBD1. This CDR3 is 15 amino acids long. V lost 7 bases, J lost 0 bases, and 9 bases stayed unmatched. Germline lookup yields CDR1 DFQATT and CDR2 SNEGSKA (reference sequence). Here the CDR3 DNA reads TGCAGTGTAATGCGAGGGGGCTCCTCTGGAAACACCATATATTTT. Its protein is CSVMRGGSSGNTIYF.

In this sample, this clonotype turned up many times. The genes are TRBV20-1 and TRBJ2-7; TRBD1 matches 7 bases. The CDR3 covers 14 residues. Germline assignment: CDR1 DFQATT and CDR2 SNEGSKA (reference sequence). The ends lost 3 bases at V and 3 bases at J; junction bases unmatched: 8. The CDR3 nucleotides read TGCAGTGCTAGTTGGGGAAGACAGGGCTACGAGCAGTACTTC. It yields the protein CSASWGRQGYEQYF.

This clonotype was detected many times. The chain links TRBV18 to TRBJ2-5; no firm D call. This CDR3 comprises 13 residues. Trimming removed 3 bases from V and 3 bases from J, with 8 bases in between. Germline lookup yields CDR1 KGHSH and CDR2 LQKENI. DNA for the CDR3: TGTGCCAGCTCACCTTTTGGGGAAGAGACCCAGTACTTC. Amino acid sequence: CASSPFGEETQYF.

This clonotype was found many times. Its ends do not fully match the called genes, so a read error is possible. This chain connects TRBV28 to TRBJ2-1, with TRBD2 matching over 7 bases. There are 14 residues in the CDR3. The germline V gene encodes CDR1 MDHEN and CDR2 SYDVKM. The CDR3 here is CTSSFQRGYNEQFF. In DNA form, the CDR3 reads TGTACCAGCAGTTTCCAGCGGGGATACAATGAGCAGTTCTTC.

This clonotype was detected ten times or more. The V call is TRBV11-2, the J call TRBJ1-2; perhaps TRBD1 as D (5 bases). The germline V gene has CDR1 SGHAT and CDR2 FQNNGV. Trimming pared 5 bases from V and 5 bases from J, leaving 30 bases between. The CDR3 has 19 amino acids. CDR3 amino acids: CASSPRNTKQEFITYGYTF. The CDR3 nucleotides are TGTGCCAGCAGCCCCAGAAACACCAAACAGGAATTCATTACTTATGGCTACACCTTC.

The sample holds many counts of this clonotype. The chain has TRBV5-1 and TRBJ1-6; D possibly corresponds to TRBD1 (5 bases). The germline CDR1 and CDR2 sequences are SGHRS and YFSETQ. The V end was cut by 1 base, the J end by 7 bases, with 12 bases between. The CDR3 covers 15 residues. The CDR3 nucleotides are TGCGCCAGCAGCTTGCGAGGGGAATCAAATTCACCCCTCCACTTT. Amino acid sequence: CASSLRGESNSPLHF.

This clonotype has a handful of counts. The chain combines TRBV7-6 with TRBJ1-3; no clear D gene. The V end was cut by 0 bases, the J end by 0 bases, with 27 bases between. This CDR3 has 22 residues. The germline V gene has CDR1 SGHVS and CDR2 FNYEAQ. The CDR3 nucleotides read TGTGCCAGCAGCTTAGCGAAGACCTTTAGTGTGGCTCGCGTCCTCTCTGGAAACACCATATATTTT. Its protein is CASSLAKTFSVARVLSGNTIYF.

This clonotype occurred a few times. The rearrangement joins TRBV20-1 to TRBJ2-3, with D possibly being TRBD2 (7 bases). Germline V gives CDR1 DFQATT, CDR2 SNEGSKA (reference sequence). Trimming pared 3 bases from V and 5 bases from J, leaving 12 bases between. The CDR3 has 13 amino acids. CDR3 nucleotides: TGCAGTGCTAGTAAGGGGGGGCAAGATACGCAGTATTTT. This encodes CSASKGGQDTQYF.

This clonotype was counted only a few times. The rearrangement uses TRBV5-1 and TRBJ2-2; possible D gene TRBD1, 5 bases. Germline-derived CDR1 and CDR2 are SGHRS and YFSETQ. The CDR3 contains 16 residues. V was shortened by 4 bases and J by 1 base, with 14 bases between the two germline ends. The CDR3 nucleotides are TGCGCCAGCAGCCCCTGGACATCCAGGAACACCGGGGAGCTGTTTTTT. Translation gives CASSPWTSRNTGELFF.

This clonotype appeared a few times. V gene TRBV20-1 combines with J gene TRBJ1-2; D unclear. V lost 8 bases, J lost 7 bases, and 17 bases lay in between. The CDR3 totals 12 residues. Per the germline V gene, CDR1 is DFQATT and CDR2 is SNEGSKA (reference sequence). The CDR3 here is CSTPMTIGGYTF. CDR3 in DNA: TGCAGTACTCCAATGACGATAGGTGGCTACACCTTC.

This clonotype was seen ten or more times. The chain employs TRBV5-4 and TRBJ1-2, with 8 bases identical to TRBD1. V was pared by 4 bases and J by 6 bases, with 11 bases of the junction left unmatched. This CDR3 spans 15 amino acids. The germline gives CDR1 SGHNT, CDR2 YYREEE (reference sequence). The CDR3: CASSPKNDRGNGYTF. The CDR3 DNA sequence: TGTGCCAGCAGCCCGAAAAATGACAGGGGCAATGGCTACACCTTC.

The chain has TRBV12-3 or TRBV12-4 and TRBJ1-1; the match to TRBD1 covers 10 bases. J gave up 4 bases and V 3 bases, and 2 bases lay outside the gene matches. The CDR3 has 14 residues. This chain's CDR3 is CASSLGQGFTEAFF. The CDR3 DNA reads TGTGCCAGCAGTTTGGGACAGGGGTTCACTGAAGCTTTCTTT.

A few counts support this clonotype. The chain couples TRBV7-2 to TRBJ2-1, with 14 bases fitting TRBD2. Germline lookup yields CDR1 SGHTA and CDR2 FQGNSA. The trim removed 5 bases at V and 6 bases at J, leaving 6 bases unmatched. This CDR3 contains 16 residues. The CDR3 region has the DNA TGTGCCAGCAGCCCGCGGACTAGCGGGGGGAGCAATGAGCAGTTCTTC. This sequence encodes CASSPRTSGGSNEQFF.

V is TRBV20-1 and J is TRBJ2-3; weak D call: TRBD2 (6 bases). The germline gives CDR1 DFQATT, CDR2 SNEGSKA (reference sequence). There are 15 residues in the CDR3. Trimming pared 6 bases from V and 3 bases from J, leaving 19 bases between. The DNA for the CDR3 is TGCAGTGCCCCGGGGGTGGGCGGGGAAACAGATACGCAGTATTTT. Protein sequence: CSAPGVGGETDTQYF.

The CDR3 spells CASSDYVEGADEKLFF. The CDR3 DNA reads as TGCGCCAGCAGTGATTATGTGGAGGGGGCTGATGAAAAACTGTTTTTT. This chain links TRBV10-2 with TRBJ1-4; TRBD1 matches at 7 bases. CDR3 size: 16 residues. The junction had 10 bases not matched to a gene; V was cut back by 3 bases and J by 6 bases. Germline CDR1 reads WSHSY; CDR2 reads SAAADI.

The rearrangement uses TRBV7-8 and TRBJ2-1; D is perhaps TRBD2 (7 bases). V was clipped by 5 bases and J by 7 bases, with 15 bases between them. The CDR3 consists of 14 residues. The V gene's germline CDR1 is SGHVS and CDR2 FQNEAQ. CDR3 in amino acids: CASSARGGANEQFF. Written as DNA, the CDR3 is TGTGCCAGCAGCGCGCGTGGGGGGGCTAATGAGCAGTTCTTC.

This clonotype was found many times. The CDR3, as DNA: TGTGCCAGCAGATTTAGGGGTGACGAGCAGTACTTC. Its translation is CASRFRGDEQYF. This chain uses TRBV6-1 with TRBJ2-7, with TRBD1 as a possible D gene (5 bases). Looked up from germline, CDR1 is MNHNS and CDR2 is SASEGT. Trimming cost V 6 bases and J 5 bases, with 11 bases left between them. The CDR3 extends over 12 amino acids.

This clonotype was observed many times. The CDR3 region is CASTGVAYEQYF. The CDR3 DNA reads as TGTGCCAGCACGGGAGTGGCCTACGAGCAGTACTTC. The V gene is TRBV2, the J gene TRBJ2-7, with D possibly being TRBD2 (6 bases). This CDR3 has 12 amino acids. The V gene lost 7 bases and the J gene lost 2 bases, with 9 bases spanning the gap. The germline V gene encodes CDR1 SNHLY and CDR2 FYNNEI.

This clonotype came up many times. This chain uses TRBV7-2 with TRBJ1-2; weak D call: TRBD1 (5 bases). Trimming pared 6 bases from V and 1 base from J, leaving 9 bases between. Per germline, CDR1 SGHTA and CDR2 FQGNSA. This CDR3 has 13 amino acids. CDR3: CASRTTDNYGYTF. CDR3 in DNA: TGTGCCAGCAGAACGACAGATAACTATGGCTACACCTTC.